This entry describes one TCR beta chain. Its antigen is unidentified. This record comes from a study of T cell responses to AZD1222 COVID-19 vaccine. Study outcomes and limitations: Clonal diversity was possibly underestimated; the donors were predominantly white British and more often female. The number of AZD1222 recipients seropositive at baseline was only 6 or 7.

Measured with immunoSEQ multiplex PCR; TCRdb has only the in-frame clones, and not every one. The repertoire consists of some 130,000 clones, with roughly 89% occurring once and the leading ten covering 5.5%. The CDR3 spans 12 residues. Germline CDR1 reads MNHEY; CDR2 reads SVGAGI. V lost 6 bases, J lost 4 bases, and 6 bases lay in between. The TCR was taken from an adult in good health. Sequences were derived from peripheral blood, sampled on day 0 of AZD1222 vaccination. The chain joins TRBV6-5 to TRBJ2-2; no clear D. CDR3 DNA sequence: TGTGCCAGCAGGATTAGCACCGGGGAGCTGTTTTTT. It specifies CASRISTGELFF.